Here is one T cell receptor (beta chain) with its context. This clonotype was picked up a small number of times. Its recognized antigen is unknown. Base qualities were left out, and no much larger clone turns up one base away. Every donor in the study was a healthy Caucasian. Three unrelated non-twin adults were also sequenced: a male aged 18 to 30, a male aged 50 to 59 and a female aged 50 to 59. Miltenyi CD45RO+ enrichment and human naive T-cell isolation kits were used to isolate memory (CD45RO+) and naive T cells from PBMC. The data stem from a study of identical twins (dated by TCRdb to 2016 to 2018). Looking at the study overall: The study deep-sequenced TCR alpha and beta repertoires from monozygotic twins, unrelated adults of various ages and cord blood to test whether fetal clonotypes persist. Replicate twin experiments were performed at different times using different library preparation protocols to rule out contamination. The paper as a whole reports these results and caveats: The excess sharing between twins in beta out-of-frame sequences was weaker because fewer shared sequences reduced the signal-to-noise ratio. In monozygotic twins, out-of-frame TCR alpha sharing was systematically underestimated by recombination models, although the models agreed with sharing between unrelated individuals. Conclusions relied on cross-sectional statistical analysis, since the same donors could not be followed over many years. Zero-insertion analyses could be partly confounded by invariant T cells such as MAIT and iNKT, though diverse VJ usage argued against such confounding for most clonotypes. Fewer insertions were carried by abundant cord blood beta clonotypes, a similar but weaker trend appeared in young adult naive repertoires, and no such trend appeared in memory repertoires. Out-of-frame TCR alpha sequences shared between twins showed an excess of low generation-probability sequences compared with coincidental sharing between unrelated individuals.

Inclusive of the bounding cysteine and phenylalanine, the CDR3 is 16 residues long. The read is trimmed to its CDR3 DNA, 48 bases read in frame from base 1. As encoded in the germline V gene (reference sequence), CDR1 is MNHEY while CDR2 is SMNVEV. Trimming costs V 4 bases and J 5 bases, and their ends lie 18 bases apart. Library construction relied on 5' RACE. Sequencing relied on an Illumina HiSeq 2000. Template switching added a universal primer binding site, and the final cDNA carried a unique molecular identifier that allowed TCR cDNA molecules to be counted accurately. Specific primers in the conserved constant-segment region were used to synthesize first-strand cDNA for the TCR alpha and beta chains. To control for contamination, every cDNA library was double barcoded, receiving both a SMART-Mk sample barcode and Illumina barcodes. TruSeq adapter sequences and Illumina sample barcodes were added in two successive PCR steps. TCR alpha and beta cDNA libraries were sequenced on the Illumina HiSeq platform with custom primers. As for how the authors treated the data: Unique molecular identifiers were extracted from raw reads with MiGEC, and CDR3 positions were determined with MiXCR. For each individual, recombination models were inferred using an EM algorithm with the repgenHMM and IGoR tools. Shared clonotypes were analyzed with the tcR package in R, and sharing was normalized by the product of cloneset sizes. To study raw recombination without the effects of thymic and clonal selection, out-of-frame nonproductive sequences were analyzed. Through fastp at Q25 and MiXCR, TCRdb rebuilt clones from the public reads, retaining in-frame beta chains. Entries that share a CDR3 protein sequence are merged under the most common genes and DNA. The V and J calls come from TCRdb's annotation, not from the publication. In this sample the table shows hundreds of thousands of distinct CDR3 sequences, around 6% of which occur a single time. 1.5% to 2% of the sample belongs to the ten largest clones.

Sequencing was performed on naive T cells sorted from blood. The cell subset or site label, as the study defines it: cells isolated with a human naive T-cell isolation kit. The sequence derives from a man aged 18 to 30 in good health. The rearranged segments are TRBV27 and TRBJ2-1; a confident D gene designation cannot be given. The encoded CDR3 is CASSYLHRVRDNEQFF. The nucleotides are TGTGCCAGCAGTTACCTTCATAGGGTTCGGGACAATGAGCAGTTCTTC.